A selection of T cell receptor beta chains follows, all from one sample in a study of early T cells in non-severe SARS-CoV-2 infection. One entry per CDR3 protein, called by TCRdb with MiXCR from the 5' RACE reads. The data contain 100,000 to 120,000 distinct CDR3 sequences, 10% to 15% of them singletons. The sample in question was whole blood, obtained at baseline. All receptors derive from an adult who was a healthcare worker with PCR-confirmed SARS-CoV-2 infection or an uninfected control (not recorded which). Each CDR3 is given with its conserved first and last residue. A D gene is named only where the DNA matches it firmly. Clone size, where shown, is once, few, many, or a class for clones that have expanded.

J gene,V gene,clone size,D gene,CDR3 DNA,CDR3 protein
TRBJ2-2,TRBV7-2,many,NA,TGTGCCAGCAGCTTAGGGACCATTAACACCGGGGAGCTGTTTTTT,CASSLGTINTGELFF
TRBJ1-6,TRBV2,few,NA,TGTGCCAGCGCTACCATAATAATTAATTCACCCCTCCACTTT,CASATIIINSPLHF
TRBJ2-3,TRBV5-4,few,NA,TGTGCCAGCAGCTTGGGGGACTTACGGCGGAGCACAGATACGCAGTATTTT,CASSLGDLRRSTDTQYF
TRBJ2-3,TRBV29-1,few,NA,TGCAGCGGGGGAGTGGGTACGCAGTATTTT,CSGGVGTQYF
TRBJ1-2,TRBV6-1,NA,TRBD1,TGTGCCAGCAGTGGGGACAGACTAGTGGGCTATGGCTACACCTTC,CASSGDRLVGYGYTF
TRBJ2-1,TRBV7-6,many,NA,TGTGCCAGCACCCACCGCGGCCTCTCCTACAATGAGCAGTTCTTC,CASTHRGLSYNEQFF
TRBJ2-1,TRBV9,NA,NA,TGTGCCAGCAGCGTAGTGGGCGGAGAGCAGTTCTTC,CASSVVGGEQFF
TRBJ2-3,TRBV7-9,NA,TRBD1,TGTGCCAGCAGCTTACCCGGACAGGGGCCGCCAGGTACGCAGTATTTT,CASSLPGQGPPGTQYF
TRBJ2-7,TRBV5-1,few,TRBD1,TGCGCCAGCAGCCGATCGGGACAGGGGTACGAGCAGTACTTC,CASSRSGQGYEQYF
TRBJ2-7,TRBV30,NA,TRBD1,TGTGCCTGGAGCCGGGACAGGGGTGCCTACGAGCAGTACTTC,CAWSRDRGAYEQYF
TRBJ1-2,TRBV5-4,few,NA,TGTGCCAGCAGCCCCGTCAATCGCGGACGAAACTATGGCTACACCTTC,CASSPVNRGRNYGYTF
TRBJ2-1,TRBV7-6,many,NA,TGTGCCAGCAGCTTAGCGATCTCCCCAGTCGGTGAGCAGTTCTTC,CASSLAISPVGEQFF
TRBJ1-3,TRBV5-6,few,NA,TGTGCCAGCAGCCTCCTGGCGCGACCGGACACCATATATTTT,CASSLLARPDTIYF
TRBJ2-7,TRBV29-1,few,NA,TGCAGCGTTGGGTCAGGGGACGAGCAGTACTTC,CSVGSGDEQYF
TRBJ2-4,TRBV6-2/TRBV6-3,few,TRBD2,TGTGCCAGCAGTTACCAACGACTAGCCTCAATTCAGTACTTC,CASSYQRLASIQYF
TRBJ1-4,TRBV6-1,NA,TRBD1,TGTGCCAGCAGTGTCCGACAGGGGGTTGGGGAAAAACTGTTTTTT,CASSVRQGVGEKLFF
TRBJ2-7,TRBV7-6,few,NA,TGTGCCAGCAGCTTCTCCAGGGTTTCCTCCTACGAGCAGTACTTC,CASSFSRVSSYEQYF
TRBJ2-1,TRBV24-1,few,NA,TGTGCCACCAGTGATTTCCGCACCCGTTTGTTCTTC,CATSDFRTRLFF
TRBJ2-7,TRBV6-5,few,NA,TGTGCCAGCAGTTACTCGAGTGAAGGGCAGGGAACAACCTACGAGCAGTACTTC,CASSYSSEGQGTTYEQYF
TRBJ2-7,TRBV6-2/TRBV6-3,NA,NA,TGTGCCAGCAGTTATAGAGATAACGAGCAGTACTTC,CASSYRDNEQYF
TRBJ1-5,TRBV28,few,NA,TGTGCCAGCATCCTAAGCACGGAGAACCAACGGTATCAGCCCCAGCATTTT,CASILSTENQRYQPQHF
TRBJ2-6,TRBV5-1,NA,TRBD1,TGCGCCAGCAGCTCGGGACAGGATGTTAAGGCCAACGTCCTGACTTTC,CASSSGQDVKANVLTF
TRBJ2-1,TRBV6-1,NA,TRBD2,TGTGCCAGCAGACGCGGGACTAGCGGGAGCGATGAGCAGTTCTTC,CASRRGTSGSDEQFF